This T cell receptor beta chain is drawn from a study of shared clonotypes between healthy human individuals. V lost 3 bases to trimming and J lost 9 bases; unmatched junction nucleotides: 12. The germline V gene encodes CDR1 MGHDK and CDR2 SYGVNS. This CDR3 has 17 amino acids. The genomic DNA of each subset was split evenly across several immunoSEQ plates. Assay used: immunoSEQ multiplex PCR; TCRdb lists only in-frame clones, some missing. Of about half a million clones listed, more than 75% are singletons. The clonotype originates from a woman aged 40-49 years in good health. Some clones in this sample may be carry-over from other donors' samples. The chain recombines TRBV25-1 with TRBJ1-6; 9 nucleotides match TRBD1. The sequenced material came from PBMCs. The CDR3 sequence: CASSDPLTGGTGSPLHF. CDR3 bases: TGTGCCAGCAGTGACCCACTGACAGGGGGTACGGGTTCACCCCTCCACTTT.